These 21 T cell receptor beta chains came from one sample sequenced in a study of T cell responses to AZD1222 COVID-19 vaccine. Using immunoSEQ multiplex PCR, the repertoire was profiled, and TCRdb retains in-frame clones only, with some absent. The sample lists approximately 150,000 clones; 91% were seen once. The source was peripheral blood, collected 28 days after the second dose of the MenACWY control vaccine. The receptors stem from an adult who received the MenACWY meningococcal vaccine as a control.

The chain couples TRBV7-9 to TRBJ1-1; D perhaps matches TRBD1 (6 bases). Trimming took off 5 bases at V and 4 bases at J, with 23 bases between the two ends. CDR1 is SEHNR, CDR2 FQNEAQ, per germline (reference sequence). This CDR3 spans 17 amino acids. In DNA, the CDR3 is TGTGCCAGCAGCCCAAGCCTGACAGGTTGGGGCGGCACTGAAGCTTTCTTT. Translated, it gives CASSPSLTGWGGTEAFF.

The chain carries TRBV7-3 and TRBJ2-3; 7 bases line up with TRBD2. This CDR3 is built from 14 residues. CDR1 is SGHTA and CDR2 is FQGTGA in the germline V gene. V was clipped by 3 bases and J by 4 bases; unmatched bases: 4. In nucleotides, the CDR3 is TGTGCCAGCAGCTTGGGCGGGAGTCCAGATACGCAGTATTTT. Its protein product is CASSLGGSPDTQYF.

This chain uses TRBV28 with TRBJ2-2; TRBD2 might be the D (5 bases). The CDR3 totals 15 residues. Looked up from germline, CDR1 is MDHEN and CDR2 is SYDVKM. Trimming pared 5 bases from V and 0 bases from J, leaving 10 bases between. The CDR3 coding sequence is TGTGCCAGCAGTCCGACTACCGCGAACACCGGGGAGCTGTTTTTT. Its translation: CASSPTTANTGELFF.

The gene calls are TRBV2 and TRBJ2-7; 9 bases align to TRBD1. The V segment lost 6 bases and the J segment 5 bases; nucleotides outside the gene matches: 5. The CDR3 is made up of 13 amino acids. CDR1 is SNHLY, CDR2 FYNNEI, per germline. The DNA of the CDR3 is TGTGCCAGCAGACTAACAGGGGGCCACGAGCAGTACTTC. Translated: CASRLTGGHEQYF.

The CDR3 nucleotides read TGTGCCAGCAGCCGGGACAGCTCACTGGGCGGCTACACCTTC. This gives the protein CASSRDSSLGGYTF. V usage is TRBV7-9 and J usage is TRBJ1-2; 7 bases map to TRBD1. The CDR3 is 14 amino acids. Germline V gene sequence: CDR1 SEHNR, CDR2 FQNEAQ (reference sequence). V dropped 5 bases and J dropped 8; count of bases not matched to a gene: 11.

The chain links TRBV6-2 or TRBV6-3 to TRBJ1-1, with D hard to call. Per the germline V gene, CDR1 is MNHEY and CDR2 is SVGEGT. The CDR3 runs to 14 residues. V lost 5 bases and J lost 4, with 14 bases in between. CDR3 amino acids: CASSPLRKPTEAFF. The CDR3 DNA sequence: TGTGCCAGCAGTCCCCTCAGAAAACCCACTGAAGCTTTCTTT.

CDR3 sequence reads: CASRSGQGGPEAFF. In nucleotides, the CDR3 is TGCGCCAGCAGATCGGGACAGGGTGGGCCTGAAGCTTTCTTT. The chain is built from TRBV10-2 and TRBJ1-1; 9 bases line up with TRBD1. Germline V gives CDR1 WSHSY, CDR2 SAAADI. The CDR3 contains 14 residues. Trimming took 6 bases from V and 6 from J; bases not matched to a gene: 8.

This rearrangement joins TRBV28 to TRBJ2-3; D unclear. The CDR3 contains 12 residues. Per germline, CDR1 MDHEN and CDR2 SYDVKM. V lost 5 bases and J lost 4, with 7 bases in between. In nucleotides, the CDR3 is TGTGCCAGCAGTCGACCATCAGATACGCAGTATTTT. It yields the protein CASSRPSDTQYF.

The chain recombines TRBV6-5 with TRBJ1-6, with D uncertain. Trimming removed 1 base at V and 9 bases at J, with 13 bases between. In germline, CDR1 is MNHEY, CDR2 SVGAGI. The CDR3 covers 15 residues. The CDR3 DNA reads TGTGCCAGCAGTTACTTTGGCAGTTCTAGTTCACCCCTCCACTTT. This gives the protein CASSYFGSSSSPLHF.

This clone appeared a few times. The V gene is TRBV15, the J gene TRBJ1-5, with 8 bases identical to TRBD1. The CDR3 is 15 residues long. J gave up 7 bases and V 3 bases, and 8 bases lay outside the gene matches. Germline CDR1 LNHNV, CDR2 YYDKDF (reference sequence). The CDR3 loop is CATSRLGQGQQPQHF. DNA for the CDR3: TGTGCCACCAGCAGGTTAGGACAGGGCCAGCAGCCCCAGCATTTT.

The CDR3 spells CASSLVPASGNTIYF. In DNA form, the CDR3 reads TGTGCCAGCAGCTTAGTTCCAGCCTCTGGAAACACCATATATTTT. The chain joins TRBV11-2 to TRBJ1-3; no clear D. From germline, CDR1 is SGHAT and CDR2 FQNNGV. CDR3 length equals 15 residues. The V end lost 1 base, the J end lost 0 bases, and 7 bases lay between the germline ends.

The chain employs TRBV6-5 and TRBJ2-2; no reliable D call. Trimming cost V 6 bases and J 3 bases, with 5 bases left between them. The CDR3 covers 12 residues. Germline loops: CDR1 MNHEY, CDR2 SVGAGI. For the CDR3, the DNA is TGTGCCAGCAGAGTGGACACCGGGGAGCTGTTTTTT. It codes for CASRVDTGELFF.

The V call is TRBV12-3 or TRBV12-4, the J call TRBJ1-1; the D is unclear. CDR3 length: 13 residues. Trimming removed 8 bases at V and 4 bases at J, with 14 bases between. The chain's CDR3 is CASARVGGTEAFF. The CDR3 DNA follows: TGTGCCAGCGCTAGGGTGGGTGGCACTGAAGCTTTCTTT.

The chain couples TRBV18 to TRBJ1-5; a weak D match, TRBD1 (5 bases). This CDR3 has 16 residues. CDR1 and CDR2 from the germline V gene are KGHSH and LQKENI. Trimming took 2 bases from V and 1 from J, leaving 12 bases between them. The CDR3 DNA sequence: TGTGCCAGCTCACCATGGGGCCCCAACAGCAATCAGCCCCAGCATTTT. Translated, it gives CASSPWGPNSNQPQHF.

V usage is TRBV20-1 and J usage is TRBJ2-3; D might be TRBD1 or TRBD2, each matching 6 bases. CDR1 is DFQATT, CDR2 SNEGSKA, per germline (reference sequence). The V and J ends lost 3 bases and 4 bases respectively, with 11 bases between them. CDR3 length: 13 residues. The CDR3 region has the DNA TGCAGTGCTAGTGTCGGGGGCTCAGATACGCAGTATTTT. This codes for CSASVGGSDTQYF.

The V call is TRBV2, the J call TRBJ1-1; D ambiguous. From germline, CDR1 is SNHLY and CDR2 FYNNEI. With 10 bases removed from V and 0 bases from J, the gap between germline ends came to 6 bases. The CDR3 is 11 amino acids. The CDR3 reads CATTLNTEAFF. Written as DNA, the CDR3 is TGTGCCACAACCTTGAACACTGAAGCTTTCTTT.

The gene calls are TRBV2 and TRBJ1-3; no clear D gene. This CDR3 comprises 16 residues. Germline CDR1 and CDR2: SNHLY and FYNNEI. V shed 3 bases and J shed 0 bases, with 12 bases lying between them. The CDR3 here is CASSDLTELSGNTIYF. DNA of the CDR3: TGTGCCAGCAGTGATCTAACAGAACTCTCTGGAAACACCATATATTTT.

There are a few counts of this clone. V gene TRBV12-2 combines with J gene TRBJ1-5. TRBV12-2 is a pseudogene. The CDR3 is made up of 16 amino acids. CDR3 sequence: CASRYPGRARYQPQHF. The CDR3 DNA follows: TGTGCAAGTCGCTACCCCGGTCGGGCCAGGTATCAGCCCCAGCATTTT.

The chain employs TRBV12-3 or TRBV12-4 and TRBJ1-5; possible D gene TRBD1, 6 bases. Trimming pared 6 bases from V and 7 bases from J, leaving 10 bases between. CDR3 length equals 12 residues. The CDR3 sequence is CASSRGGQPQHF. The CDR3 bases are TGTGCCAGCAGCCGGGGGGGCCAGCCCCAGCATTTT.

The chain is built from TRBV18 and TRBJ1-2, with 11 nucleotides matching TRBD1. The germline V gene has CDR1 KGHSH and CDR2 LQKENI. This CDR3 spans 15 amino acids. V trimming: 5 bases; J trimming: 2 bases; junction bases outside the gene matches: 4. The CDR3 is CASSVGQGANYGYTF. In nucleotides, the CDR3 is TGTGCCAGCTCAGTCGGACAGGGGGCGAACTATGGCTACACCTTC. The variable domain in full, completed from reference TRBV18 and TRBJ1-2, reads NAGVMQNPRHLVRRRGQEARLRCSPMKGHSHVYWYRQLPEEGLKFMVYLQKENIIDESGMPKERFSAEFPKEGPSILRIQQVVRGDSAAYFCASSVGQGANYGYTFGSGTRLTVV.

The V and J genes are TRBV2 and TRBJ2-3; TRBD2 matches at 8 bases. Unmatched junction bases numbered 20, after V lost 2 bases and J lost 10 bases. This CDR3 comprises 18 residues. Germline V gene lookup returns CDR1 SNHLY and CDR2 FYNNEI. The CDR3 region is CASSEIAGAGVPIRSQYF. The CDR3 DNA reads as TGTGCCAGCAGTGAAATCGCTGGAGCGGGAGTACCCATACGGTCGCAGTATTTT.